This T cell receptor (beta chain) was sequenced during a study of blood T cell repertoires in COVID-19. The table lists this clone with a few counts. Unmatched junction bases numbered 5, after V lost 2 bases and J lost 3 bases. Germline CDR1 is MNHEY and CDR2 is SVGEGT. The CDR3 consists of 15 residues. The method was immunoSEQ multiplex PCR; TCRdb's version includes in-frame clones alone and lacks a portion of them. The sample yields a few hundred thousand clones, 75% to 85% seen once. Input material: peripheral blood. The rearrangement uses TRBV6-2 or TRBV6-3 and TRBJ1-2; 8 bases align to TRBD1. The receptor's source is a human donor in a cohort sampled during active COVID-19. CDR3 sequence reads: CASSYMAGGDYGYTF. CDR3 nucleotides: TGTGCCAGCAGTTACATGGCAGGGGGCGACTATGGCTACACCTTC.